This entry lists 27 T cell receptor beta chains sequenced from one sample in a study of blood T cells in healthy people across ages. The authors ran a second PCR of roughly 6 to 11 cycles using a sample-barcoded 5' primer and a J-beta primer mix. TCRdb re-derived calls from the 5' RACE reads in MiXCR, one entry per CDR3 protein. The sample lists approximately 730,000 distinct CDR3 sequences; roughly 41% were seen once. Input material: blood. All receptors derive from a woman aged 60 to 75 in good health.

The CDR3 DNA follows: TGTGCCAGCAGCCAAGCACCGGGGATAATTAGCTACGAGCAGTACTTC. Translation gives CASSQAPGIISYEQYF. The V call is TRBV4-2, the J call TRBJ2-7; TRBD2 is a possible D gene (5 bases). There are 16 residues in the CDR3. Germline CDR1 is LGHNA and CDR2 is YNFKEQ. Between the trimmed V and J ends, which lost 1 base and 3 bases, there was a span of 16 bases.

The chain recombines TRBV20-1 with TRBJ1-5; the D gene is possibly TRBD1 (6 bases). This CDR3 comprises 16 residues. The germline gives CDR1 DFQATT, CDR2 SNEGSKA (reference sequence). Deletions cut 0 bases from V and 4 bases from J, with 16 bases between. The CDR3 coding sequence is TGCAGTGCTAGAGATAAGTGGGGGCAGAATAATCAGCCCCAGCATTTT. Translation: CSARDKWGQNNQPQHF.

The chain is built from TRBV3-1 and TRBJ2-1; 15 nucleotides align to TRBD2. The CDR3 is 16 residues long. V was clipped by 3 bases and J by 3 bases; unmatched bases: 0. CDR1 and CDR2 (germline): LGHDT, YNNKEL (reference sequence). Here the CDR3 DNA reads TGTGCCAGCAGCCAGGGACTAGCGGGGGGCTACAATGAGCAGTTCTTC. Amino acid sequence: CASSQGLAGGYNEQFF.

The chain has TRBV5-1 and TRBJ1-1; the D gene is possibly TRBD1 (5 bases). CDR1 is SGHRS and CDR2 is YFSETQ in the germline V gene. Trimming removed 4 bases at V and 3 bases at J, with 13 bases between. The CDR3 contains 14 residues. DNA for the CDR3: TGCGCCAGCAGCGCGAGTGGGGGTGACACTGAAGCTTTCTTT. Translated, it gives CASSASGGDTEAFF. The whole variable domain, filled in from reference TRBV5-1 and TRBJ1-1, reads KAGVTQTPRYLIKTRGQQVTLSCSPISGHRSVSWYQQTPGQGLQFLFEYFSETQRNKGNFPGRFSGRQFSNSRSEMNVSTLELGDSALYLCASSASGGDTEAFFGQGTRLTVV.

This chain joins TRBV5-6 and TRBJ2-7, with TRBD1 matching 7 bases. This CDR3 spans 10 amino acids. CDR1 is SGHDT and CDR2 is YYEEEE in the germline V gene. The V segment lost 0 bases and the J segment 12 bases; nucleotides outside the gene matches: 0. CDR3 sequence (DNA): TGTGCCAGCAGCTTGGACAGGGGGTACTTC. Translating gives CASSLDRGYF.

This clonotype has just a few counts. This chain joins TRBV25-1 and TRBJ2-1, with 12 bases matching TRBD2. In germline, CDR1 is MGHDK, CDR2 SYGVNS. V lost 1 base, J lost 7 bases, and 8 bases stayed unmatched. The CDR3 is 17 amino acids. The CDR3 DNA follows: TGTGCCAGCAGTGAATCTAGCGGGGGGGCCCTGGGGAATGAGCAGTTCTTC. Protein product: CASSESSGGALGNEQFF. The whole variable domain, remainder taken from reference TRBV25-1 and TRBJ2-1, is EADIYQTPRYLVIGTGKKITLECSQTMGHDKMYWYQQDPGMELHLIHYSYGVNSTEKGDLSSESTVSRIRTEHFPLTLESARPSHTSQYLCASSESSGGALGNEQFFGPGTRLTVL.

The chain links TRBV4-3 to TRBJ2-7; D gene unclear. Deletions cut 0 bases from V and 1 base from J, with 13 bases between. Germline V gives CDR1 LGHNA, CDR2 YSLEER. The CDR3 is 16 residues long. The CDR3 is CASSQDFYGNSYEQYF. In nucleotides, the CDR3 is TGCGCCAGCAGCCAAGATTTTTACGGAAATTCCTACGAGCAGTACTTC.

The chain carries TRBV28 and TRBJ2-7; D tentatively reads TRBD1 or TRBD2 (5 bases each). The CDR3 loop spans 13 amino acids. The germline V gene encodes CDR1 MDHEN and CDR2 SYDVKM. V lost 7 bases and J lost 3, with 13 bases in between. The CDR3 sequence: CASTDERGYEQYF. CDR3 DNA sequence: TGTGCCAGCACCGACGAGAGGGGCTACGAGCAGTACTTC.

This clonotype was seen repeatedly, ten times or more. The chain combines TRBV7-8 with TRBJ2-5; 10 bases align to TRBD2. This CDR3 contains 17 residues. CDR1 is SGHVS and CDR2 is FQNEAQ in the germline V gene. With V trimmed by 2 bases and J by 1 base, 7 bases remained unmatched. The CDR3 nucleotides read TGTGCCAGCAGCTTAAATGGGCTAGCGGGGGTCCAAGAGACCCAGTACTTC. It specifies CASSLNGLAGVQETQYF.

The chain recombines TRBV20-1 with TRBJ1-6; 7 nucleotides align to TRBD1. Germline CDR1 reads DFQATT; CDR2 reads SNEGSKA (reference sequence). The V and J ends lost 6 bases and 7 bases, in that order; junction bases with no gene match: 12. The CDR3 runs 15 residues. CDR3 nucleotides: TGCAGTGCGCCTTTCCCCGGGACAGAAAATTCACCCCTCCACTTT. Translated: CSAPFPGTENSPLHF.

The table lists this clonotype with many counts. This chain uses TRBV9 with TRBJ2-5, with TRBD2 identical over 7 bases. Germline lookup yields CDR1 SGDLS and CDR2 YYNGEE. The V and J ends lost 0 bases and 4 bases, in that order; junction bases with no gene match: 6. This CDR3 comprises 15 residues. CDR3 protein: CASSVARGLGETQYF. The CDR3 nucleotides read TGTGCCAGCAGCGTAGCGCGGGGGTTAGGAGAGACCCAGTACTTC.

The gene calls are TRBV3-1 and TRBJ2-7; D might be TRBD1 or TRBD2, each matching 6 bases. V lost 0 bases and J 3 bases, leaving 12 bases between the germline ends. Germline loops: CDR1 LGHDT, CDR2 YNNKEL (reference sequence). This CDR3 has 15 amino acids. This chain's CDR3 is CASSQEGGLGYEQYF. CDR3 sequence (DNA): TGTGCCAGCAGCCAAGAAGGGGGGCTCGGCTACGAGCAGTACTTC.

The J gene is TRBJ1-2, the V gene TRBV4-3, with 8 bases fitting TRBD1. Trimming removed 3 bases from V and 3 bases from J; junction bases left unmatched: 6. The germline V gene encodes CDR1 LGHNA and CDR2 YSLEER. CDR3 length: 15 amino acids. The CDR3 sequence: CASSHGTGPDYGYTF. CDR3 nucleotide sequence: TGCGCCAGCAGCCACGGGACAGGCCCAGACTATGGCTACACCTTC.

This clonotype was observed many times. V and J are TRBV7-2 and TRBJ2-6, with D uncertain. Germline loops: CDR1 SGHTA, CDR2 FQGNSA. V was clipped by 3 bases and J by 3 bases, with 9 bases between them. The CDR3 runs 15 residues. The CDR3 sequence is CASSFSTGGANVLTF. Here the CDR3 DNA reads TGTGCCAGCAGCTTCTCGACGGGTGGGGCCAACGTCCTGACTTTC.

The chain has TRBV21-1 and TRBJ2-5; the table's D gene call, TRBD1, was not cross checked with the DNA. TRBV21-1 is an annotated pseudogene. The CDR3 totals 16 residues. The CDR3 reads CASTPVGEDNLETQYF. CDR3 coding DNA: TGTGCCAGCACACCGGTGGGGGAAGACAACTTGGAGACCCAGTACTTC.

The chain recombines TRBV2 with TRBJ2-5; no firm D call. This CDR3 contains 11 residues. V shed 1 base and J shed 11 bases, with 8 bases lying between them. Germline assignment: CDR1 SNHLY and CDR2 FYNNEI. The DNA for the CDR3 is TGTGCCAGCAGTGAAGGGAATGAGCAGTACTTC. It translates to CASSEGNEQYF. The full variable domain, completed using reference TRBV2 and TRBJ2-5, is EPEVTQTPSHQVTQMGQEVILRCVPISNHLYFYWYRQILGQKVEFLVSFYNNEISEKSEIFDDQFSVERPDGSNFTLKIRSTKLEDSAMYFCASSEGNEQYFGPGTRLLVL.

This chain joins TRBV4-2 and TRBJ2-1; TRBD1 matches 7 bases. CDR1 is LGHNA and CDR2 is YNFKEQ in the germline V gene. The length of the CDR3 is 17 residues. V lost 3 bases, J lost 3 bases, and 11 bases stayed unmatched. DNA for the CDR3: TGTGCCAGCAGCCAGGTCGGGACAGTCCCTTTCTACAATGAGCAGTTCTTC. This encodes CASSQVGTVPFYNEQFF.

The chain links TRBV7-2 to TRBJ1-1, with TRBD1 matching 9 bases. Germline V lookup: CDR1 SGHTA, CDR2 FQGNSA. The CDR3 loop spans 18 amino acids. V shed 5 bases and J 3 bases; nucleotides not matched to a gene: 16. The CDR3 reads CASSPRMTGGIGHTEAFF. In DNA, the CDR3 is TGTGCCAGCAGCCCCCGGATGACAGGGGGAATTGGGCACACTGAAGCTTTCTTT.

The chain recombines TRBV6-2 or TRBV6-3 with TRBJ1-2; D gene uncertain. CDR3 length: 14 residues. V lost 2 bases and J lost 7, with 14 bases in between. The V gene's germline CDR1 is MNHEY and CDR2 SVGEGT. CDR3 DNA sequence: TGTGCCAGCAGTTACCGAGCAGGCATGCCTGGCTACACCTTC. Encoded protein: CASSYRAGMPGYTF.

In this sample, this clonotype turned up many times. CDR3 amino acids: CASSVSGNPDTQYF. The DNA of the CDR3 is TGTGCCAGCAGCGTTAGCGGGAACCCAGATACGCAGTATTTT. The J gene is TRBJ2-3, the V gene TRBV7-8; 8 positions agree with TRBD2. The CDR3 is 14 residues long. Trimming removed 5 bases from V and 4 bases from J; junction bases left unmatched: 5. Germline lookup yields CDR1 SGHVS and CDR2 FQNEAQ. Supplemented by reference TRBV7-8 and TRBJ2-3, the full variable domain reads GAGVSQSPRYKVAKRGQDVALRCDPISGHVSLFWYQQALGQGPEFLTYFQNEAQLDKSGLPSDRFFAERPEGSVSTLKIQRTQQEDSAVYLCASSVSGNPDTQYFGPGTRLTVL.

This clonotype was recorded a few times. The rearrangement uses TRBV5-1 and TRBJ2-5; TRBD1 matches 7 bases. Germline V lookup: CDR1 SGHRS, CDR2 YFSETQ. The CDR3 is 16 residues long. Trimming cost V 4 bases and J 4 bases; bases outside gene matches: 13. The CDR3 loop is CASSVGQQHNSETQYF. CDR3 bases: TGCGCCAGCAGCGTGGGACAGCAACACAACTCAGAGACCCAGTACTTC.

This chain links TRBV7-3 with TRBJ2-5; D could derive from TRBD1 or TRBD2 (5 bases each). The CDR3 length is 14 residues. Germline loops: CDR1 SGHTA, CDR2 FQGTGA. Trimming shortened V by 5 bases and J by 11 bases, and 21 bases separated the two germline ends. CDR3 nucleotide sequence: TGTGCCAGCAGCCCCACCATCCAGGGAGATGAGCAGTACTTC. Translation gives CASSPTIQGDEQYF.

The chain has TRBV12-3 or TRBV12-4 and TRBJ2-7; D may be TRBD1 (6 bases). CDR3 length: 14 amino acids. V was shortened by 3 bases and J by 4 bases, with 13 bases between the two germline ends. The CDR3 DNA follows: TGTGCCAGCAGTTTCGACAGGAGGACATACGAGCAGTACTTC. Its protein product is CASSFDRRTYEQYF.

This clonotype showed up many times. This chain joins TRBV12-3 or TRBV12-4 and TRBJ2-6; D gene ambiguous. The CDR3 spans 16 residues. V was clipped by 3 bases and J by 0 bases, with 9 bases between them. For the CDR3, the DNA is TGTGCCAGCAGTTTTTCTATCGGCTCTGGGGCCAACGTCCTGACTTTC. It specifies CASSFSIGSGANVLTF.

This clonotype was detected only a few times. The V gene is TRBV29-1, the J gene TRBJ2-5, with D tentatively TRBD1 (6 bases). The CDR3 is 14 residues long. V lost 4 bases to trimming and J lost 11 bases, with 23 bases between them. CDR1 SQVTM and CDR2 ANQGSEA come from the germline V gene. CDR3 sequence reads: CSVAGVGGRNEQYF. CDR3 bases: TGCAGCGTTGCCGGTGTAGGGGGTCGGAATGAGCAGTACTTC.

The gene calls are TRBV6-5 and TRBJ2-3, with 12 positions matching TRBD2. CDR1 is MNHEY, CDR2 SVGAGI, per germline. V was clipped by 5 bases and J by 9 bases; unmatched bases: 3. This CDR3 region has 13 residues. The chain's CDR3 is CASSRLAGDTQYF. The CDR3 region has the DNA TGTGCCAGCAGTCGACTAGCGGGAGACACGCAGTATTTT.

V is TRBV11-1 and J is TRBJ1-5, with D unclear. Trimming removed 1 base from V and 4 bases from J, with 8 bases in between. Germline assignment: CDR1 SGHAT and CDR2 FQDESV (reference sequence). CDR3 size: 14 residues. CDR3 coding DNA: TGTGCCAGCAGCTTAGAGCACACAAATCAGCCCCAGCATTTT. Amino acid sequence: CASSLEHTNQPQHF.